A single sample is the source of the 11 T cell receptor beta chains below, sequenced in a study of cytomegalovirus exposure and HLA in healthy donors. The PCR employed 60 Vbeta primers together with 13 Jbeta primers. TCRdb keeps only in-frame clones here, not all; method: immunoSEQ multiplex PCR. The table lists some 180,000 clones, around three quarters of them singletons, with 1.5% to 2% in the top ten. The specimen sequenced was PBMCs. These TCRs come from a man younger than 40 in good health and CMV-seronegative.

CDR3 in amino acids: CASSLEAGMSFGEQYF. The DNA for the CDR3 is TGTGCCAGCAGTTTGGAAGCGGGCATGAGTTTTGGCGAGCAGTACTTC. The chain couples TRBV27 to TRBJ2-7; weak D call: TRBD2 (6 bases). The CDR3 is made up of 16 amino acids. Germline assignment: CDR1 MNHEY and CDR2 SMNVEV (reference sequence). Trimming shortened V by 3 bases and J by 6 bases, and 21 bases separated the two germline ends.

The chain has TRBV28 and TRBJ2-2; a weak D match, TRBD1 (6 bases). V lost 8 bases and J lost 5, with 21 bases in between. The CDR3 contains 16 residues. Germline V lookup: CDR1 MDHEN, CDR2 SYDVKM. The CDR3 region is CASDPGTLDGTGELFF. The CDR3 DNA is TGTGCCAGCGACCCCGGGACATTGGATGGGACCGGGGAGCTGTTTTTT. The entire variable domain, with the rest obtained from reference TRBV28 and TRBJ2-2, is as follows: DVKVTQSSRYLVKRTGEKVFLECVQDMDHENMFWYRQDPGLGLRLIYFSYDVKMKEKGDIPEGYSVSREKKERFSLILESASTNQTSMYLCASDPGTLDGTGELFFGEGSRLTVL.

The chain employs TRBV5-4 and TRBJ1-1; weak D call: TRBD1 (6 bases). The CDR3 is made up of 14 amino acids. The germline V and J ends were trimmed by 4 bases and 2 bases, with 12 bases remaining between them. Germline CDR1 reads SGHNT; CDR2 reads YYREEE (reference sequence). The CDR3 here is CASSDRDTNTEAFF. The CDR3 DNA reads TGTGCCAGCAGCGACCGGGACACAAACACTGAAGCTTTCTTT. Combining the CDR3 with reference TRBV5-4 and TRBJ1-1 gives the whole variable domain ETGVTQSPTHLIKTRGQQVTLRCSSQSGHNTVSWYQQALGQGPQFIFQYYREEENGRGNFPPRFSGLQFPNYSSELNVNALELDDSALYLCASSDRDTNTEAFFGQGTRLTVV.

The chain combines TRBV7-8 with TRBJ1-6; 7 bases fit TRBD1. The CDR3 extends over 15 amino acids. Unmatched junction bases numbered 7, after V lost 6 bases and J lost 5 bases. Per germline, CDR1 SGHVS and CDR2 FQNEAQ. The CDR3 sequence is CASRNPGQHNSPLHF. The CDR3 DNA sequence: TGTGCCAGCAGAAATCCGGGACAGCATAATTCACCCCTCCACTTT.

In nucleotides, the CDR3 is TGCGCCAGCAGCCAAGTTGGGACTAGCGGTGACGAGCAGTACTTC. This translates into CASSQVGTSGDEQYF. The chain links TRBV4-1 to TRBJ2-7; 11 bases agree with TRBD2. The CDR3 runs 15 residues. The J segment lost 5 bases and the V segment lost 1 base, leaving 4 bases of the junction unmatched. Germline V CDR1 and CDR2: MGHRA, YSYEKL.

The rearrangement joins TRBV19 to TRBJ2-3, with D possibly matching TRBD2 (6 bases). Trimming shortened V by 5 bases and J by 6 bases, and 15 bases separated the two germline ends. This CDR3 spans 14 amino acids. The germline V gene has CDR1 LNHDA and CDR2 SQIVND (reference sequence). CDR3 sequence: CASSPGLVLDTQYF. CDR3 DNA: TGTGCCAGTAGTCCGGGACTCGTCCTCGATACGCAGTATTTT.

The chain has TRBV28 and TRBJ2-2, with TRBD1 identical over 7 bases. The CDR3 has 14 amino acids. The trim removed 6 bases at V and 1 base at J, leaving 2 bases unmatched. The V gene's germline CDR1 is MDHEN and CDR2 SYDVKM. The CDR3 here is CASSRTGNTGELFF. CDR3 sequence (DNA): TGTGCCAGCAGCCGGACAGGGAACACCGGGGAGCTGTTTTTT.

The J gene is TRBJ1-1, the V gene TRBV28, with unresolved D. In germline, CDR1 is MDHEN, CDR2 SYDVKM. The germline V and J ends were trimmed by 2 bases and 5 bases, with 6 bases remaining between them. The CDR3 contains 12 residues. CDR3 coding DNA: TGTGCCAGCAGTTTACTCGGGACTGAAGCTTTCTTT. Translating gives CASSLLGTEAFF.

J is TRBJ2-7 and V is TRBV12-2; TRBD2 was called by the table and not checked on the DNA. TRBV12-2 is a pseudogene locus. The CDR3 is made up of 15 amino acids. This CDR3 is CASRCQTSGGYEQYF. The CDR3 region has the DNA TGTGCAAGTCGCTGCCAGACTAGCGGAGGATACGAGCAGTACTTC.

This chain links TRBV5-1 with TRBJ2-3; D gene unclear. CDR3 length: 15 amino acids. V was clipped by 0 bases and J by 2 bases, with 10 bases between them. CDR1 and CDR2 (germline): SGHRS, YFSETQ. CDR3 coding DNA: TGCGCCAGCAGCTTGGTTCCGATAGTCACAGATACGCAGTATTTT. This gives the protein CASSLVPIVTDTQYF. The full variable domain, rest sourced from reference TRBV5-1 and TRBJ2-3, is KAGVTQTPRYLIKTRGQQVTLSCSPISGHRSVSWYQQTPGQGLQFLFEYFSETQRNKGNFPGRFSGRQFSNSRSEMNVSTLELGDSALYLCASSLVPIVTDTQYFGPGTRLTVL.

The chain is built from TRBV29-1 and TRBJ2-2, with D hard to call. The ends were cut back, 0 bases at V and 5 bases at J, with 4 bases in the middle. The CDR3 has 12 amino acids. Germline V CDR1 and CDR2: SQVTM, ANQGSEA. The CDR3 sequence: CSVEDRTGELFF. CDR3 nucleotides: TGCAGCGTTGAAGATCGGACCGGGGAGCTGTTTTTT.